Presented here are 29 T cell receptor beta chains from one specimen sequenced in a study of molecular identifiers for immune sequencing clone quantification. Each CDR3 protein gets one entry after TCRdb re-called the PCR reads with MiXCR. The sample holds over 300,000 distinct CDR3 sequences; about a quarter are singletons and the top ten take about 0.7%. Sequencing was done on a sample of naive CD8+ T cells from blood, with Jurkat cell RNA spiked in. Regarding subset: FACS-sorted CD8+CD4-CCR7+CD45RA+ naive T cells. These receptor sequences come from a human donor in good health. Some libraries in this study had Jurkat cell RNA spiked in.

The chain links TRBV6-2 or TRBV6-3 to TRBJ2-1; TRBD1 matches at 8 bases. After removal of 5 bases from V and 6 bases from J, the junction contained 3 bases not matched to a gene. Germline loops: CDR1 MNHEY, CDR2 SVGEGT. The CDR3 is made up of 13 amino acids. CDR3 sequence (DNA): TGTGCCAGCAGTATACAGGGGGGCAATGAGCAGTTCTTC. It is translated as CASSIQGGNEQFF.

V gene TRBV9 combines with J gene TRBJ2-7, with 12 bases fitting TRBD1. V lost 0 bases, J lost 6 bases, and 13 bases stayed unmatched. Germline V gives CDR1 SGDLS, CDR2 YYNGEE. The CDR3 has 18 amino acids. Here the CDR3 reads CASSVGSVRDRGQGEQYF. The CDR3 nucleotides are TGTGCCAGCAGCGTAGGTTCTGTACGGGACAGGGGGCAAGGCGAGCAGTACTTC.

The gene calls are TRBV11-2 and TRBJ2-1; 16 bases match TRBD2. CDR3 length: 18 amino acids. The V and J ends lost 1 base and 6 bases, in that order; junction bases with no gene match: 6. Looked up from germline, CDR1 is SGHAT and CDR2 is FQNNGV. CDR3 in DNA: TGTGCCAGCAGCTTAGCCGGGACTAGCGGGAGGGCGGTCAATGAGCAGTTCTTC. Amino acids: CASSLAGTSGRAVNEQFF.

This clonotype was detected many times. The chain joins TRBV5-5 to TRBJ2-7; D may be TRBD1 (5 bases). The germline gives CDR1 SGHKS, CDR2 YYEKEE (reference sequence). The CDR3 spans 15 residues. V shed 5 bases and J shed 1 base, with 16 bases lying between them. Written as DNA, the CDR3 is TGTGCCAGCAGTCAGTACTTGAAGGGGTCCTACGAGCAGTACTTC. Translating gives CASSQYLKGSYEQYF.

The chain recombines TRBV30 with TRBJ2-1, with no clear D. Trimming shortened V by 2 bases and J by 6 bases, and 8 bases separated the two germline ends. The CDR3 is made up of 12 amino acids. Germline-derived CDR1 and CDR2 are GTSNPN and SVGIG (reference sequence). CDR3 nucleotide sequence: TGTGCCTGGAGTAATCAGCGCAATGAGCAGTTCTTC. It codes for CAWSNQRNEQFF.

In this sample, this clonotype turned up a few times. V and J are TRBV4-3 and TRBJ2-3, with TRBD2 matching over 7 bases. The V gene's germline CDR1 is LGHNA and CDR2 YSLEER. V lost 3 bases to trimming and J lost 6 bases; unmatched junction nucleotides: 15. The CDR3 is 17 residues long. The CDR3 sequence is CASSHALKAGESDTQYF. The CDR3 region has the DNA TGCGCCAGCAGCCACGCGCTAAAGGCGGGGGAGAGTGATACGCAGTATTTT.

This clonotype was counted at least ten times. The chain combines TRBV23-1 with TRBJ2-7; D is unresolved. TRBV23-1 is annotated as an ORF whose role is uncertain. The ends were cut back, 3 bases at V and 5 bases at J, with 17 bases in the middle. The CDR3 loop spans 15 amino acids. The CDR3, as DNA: TGCGCCAGCAGTCACAGTGGGCCCCGCCGACACGAGCAGTACTTC. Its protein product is CASSHSGPRRHEQYF.

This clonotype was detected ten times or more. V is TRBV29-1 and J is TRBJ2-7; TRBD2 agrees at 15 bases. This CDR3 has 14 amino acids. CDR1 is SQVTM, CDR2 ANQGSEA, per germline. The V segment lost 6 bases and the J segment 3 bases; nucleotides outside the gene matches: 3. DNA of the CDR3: TGCAGCGTCTTGGGACTAGCGGGGGGCTACGAGCAGTACTTC. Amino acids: CSVLGLAGGYEQYF.

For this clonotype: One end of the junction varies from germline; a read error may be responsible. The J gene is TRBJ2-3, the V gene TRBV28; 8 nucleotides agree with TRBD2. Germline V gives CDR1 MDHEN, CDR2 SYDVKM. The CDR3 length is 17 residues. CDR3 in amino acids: CASSLGPGLASTVTQYF. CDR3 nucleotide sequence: TGTGCCAGCAGTTTGGGCCCCGGACTAGCAAGCACAGTTACGCAGTATTTT.

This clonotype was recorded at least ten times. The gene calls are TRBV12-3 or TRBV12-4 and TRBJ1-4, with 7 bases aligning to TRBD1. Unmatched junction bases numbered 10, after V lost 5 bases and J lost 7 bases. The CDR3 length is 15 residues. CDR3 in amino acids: CASSPRGRVGEKLFF. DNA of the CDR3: TGTGCCAGCAGTCCAAGGGGGCGCGTCGGTGAAAAACTGTTTTTT.

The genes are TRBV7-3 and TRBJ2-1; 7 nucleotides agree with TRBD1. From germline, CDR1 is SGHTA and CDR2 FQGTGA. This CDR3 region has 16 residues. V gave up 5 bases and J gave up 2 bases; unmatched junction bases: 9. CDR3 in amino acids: CASSPRGTEAYNEQFF. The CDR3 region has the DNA TGTGCCAGCAGCCCAAGAGGGACAGAGGCCTACAATGAGCAGTTCTTC.

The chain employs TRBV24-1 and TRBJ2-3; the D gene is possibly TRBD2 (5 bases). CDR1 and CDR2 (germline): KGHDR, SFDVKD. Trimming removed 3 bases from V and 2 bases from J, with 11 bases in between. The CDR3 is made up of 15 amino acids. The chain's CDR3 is CATSDSGSSTDTQYF. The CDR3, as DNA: TGTGCCACCAGTGATAGCGGATCTTCCACAGATACGCAGTATTTT.

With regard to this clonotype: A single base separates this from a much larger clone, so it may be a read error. For the CDR3, the DNA is TGTGCCAGCAGTTGCTCGACGGTCGGTGAGCAGTTCTTC. This sequence encodes CASSCSTVGEQFF. The chain has TRBV6-6 and TRBJ2-1; D not certain. Germline V gene data show CDR1 as MNHNY and CDR2 as SVGAGI (reference sequence). Trimming cost V 4 bases and J 9 bases, with 13 bases left between them. The CDR3 runs to 13 residues.

CDR3 sequence reads: CVGGKGEQFF. The CDR3 region has the DNA TGTGTCGGGGGAAAGGGAGAGCAGTTCTTC. The chain uses TRBV6-6 and TRBJ2-1; possibly TRBD2 for D (6 bases). Germline V gene data show CDR1 as MNHNY and CDR2 as SVGAGI (reference sequence). This CDR3 comprises 10 residues.

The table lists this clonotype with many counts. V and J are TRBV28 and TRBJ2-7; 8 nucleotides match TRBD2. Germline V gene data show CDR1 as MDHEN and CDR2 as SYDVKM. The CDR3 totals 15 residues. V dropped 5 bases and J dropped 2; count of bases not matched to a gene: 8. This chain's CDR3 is CASSPPTSAAYEQYF. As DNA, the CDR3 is TGTGCCAGCAGTCCACCGACTAGCGCGGCCTACGAGCAGTACTTC.

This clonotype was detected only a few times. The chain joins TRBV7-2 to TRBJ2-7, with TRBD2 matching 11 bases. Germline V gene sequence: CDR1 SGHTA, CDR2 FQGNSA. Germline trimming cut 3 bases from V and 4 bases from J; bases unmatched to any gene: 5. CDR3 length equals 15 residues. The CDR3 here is CASSLGSGGAYEQYF. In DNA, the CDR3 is TGTGCCAGCAGCTTGGGTAGCGGGGGGGCTTACGAGCAGTACTTC.

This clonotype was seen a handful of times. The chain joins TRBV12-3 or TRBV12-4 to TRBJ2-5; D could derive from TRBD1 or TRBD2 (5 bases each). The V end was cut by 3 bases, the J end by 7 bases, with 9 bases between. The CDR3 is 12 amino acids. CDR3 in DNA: TGTGCCAGCAGTTTTGGGGGTTTGACCCAGTACTTC. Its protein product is CASSFGGLTQYF.

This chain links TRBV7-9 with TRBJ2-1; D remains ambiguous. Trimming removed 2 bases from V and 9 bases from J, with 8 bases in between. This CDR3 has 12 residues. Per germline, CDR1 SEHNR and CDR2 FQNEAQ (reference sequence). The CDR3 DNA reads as TGTGCCAGCAGCTTAATCGTTGTTGAGCAGTTCTTC. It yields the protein CASSLIVVEQFF.

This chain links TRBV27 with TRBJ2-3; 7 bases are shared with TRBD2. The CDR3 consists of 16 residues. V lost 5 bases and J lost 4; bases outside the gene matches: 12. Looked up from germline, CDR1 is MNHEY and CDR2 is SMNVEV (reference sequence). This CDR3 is CASSRSGLGVPDTQYF. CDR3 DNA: TGTGCCAGCAGTCGCTCCGGACTAGGAGTACCAGATACGCAGTATTTT.

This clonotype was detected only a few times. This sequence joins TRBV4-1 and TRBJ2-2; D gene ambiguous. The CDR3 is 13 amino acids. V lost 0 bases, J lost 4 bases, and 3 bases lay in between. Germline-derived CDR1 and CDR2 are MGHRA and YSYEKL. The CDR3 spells CASSQDPTGELFF. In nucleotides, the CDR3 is TGCGCCAGCAGCCAAGATCCCACCGGGGAGCTGTTTTTT.

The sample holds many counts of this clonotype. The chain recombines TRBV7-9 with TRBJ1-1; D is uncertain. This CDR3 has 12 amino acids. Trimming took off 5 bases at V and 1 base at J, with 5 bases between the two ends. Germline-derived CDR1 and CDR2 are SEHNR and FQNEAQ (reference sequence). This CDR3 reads CASSAENTEAFF. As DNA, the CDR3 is TGTGCCAGCAGCGCGGAGAACACTGAAGCTTTCTTT.

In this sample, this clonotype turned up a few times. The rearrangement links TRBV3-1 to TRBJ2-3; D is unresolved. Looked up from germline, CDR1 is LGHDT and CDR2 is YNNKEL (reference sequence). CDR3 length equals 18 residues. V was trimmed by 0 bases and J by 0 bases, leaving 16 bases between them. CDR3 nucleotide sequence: TGTGCCAGCAGCCAAGATACGCCCTGGACGCGGAGCACAGATACGCAGTATTTT. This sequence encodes CASSQDTPWTRSTDTQYF.

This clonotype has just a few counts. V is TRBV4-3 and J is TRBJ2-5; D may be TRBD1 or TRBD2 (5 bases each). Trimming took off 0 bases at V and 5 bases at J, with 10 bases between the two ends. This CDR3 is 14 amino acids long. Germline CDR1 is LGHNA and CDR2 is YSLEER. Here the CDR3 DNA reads TGCGCCAGCAGCCAAGACCCGGGGACGGAGACCCAGTACTTC. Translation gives CASSQDPGTETQYF.

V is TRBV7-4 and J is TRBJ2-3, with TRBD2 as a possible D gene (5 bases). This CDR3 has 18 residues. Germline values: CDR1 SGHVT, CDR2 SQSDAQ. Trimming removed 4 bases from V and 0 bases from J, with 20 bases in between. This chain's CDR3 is CASSSSAGGTNSTDTQYF. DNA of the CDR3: TGTGCCAGCAGCTCCAGCGCCGGAGGAACCAATAGCACAGATACGCAGTATTTT.

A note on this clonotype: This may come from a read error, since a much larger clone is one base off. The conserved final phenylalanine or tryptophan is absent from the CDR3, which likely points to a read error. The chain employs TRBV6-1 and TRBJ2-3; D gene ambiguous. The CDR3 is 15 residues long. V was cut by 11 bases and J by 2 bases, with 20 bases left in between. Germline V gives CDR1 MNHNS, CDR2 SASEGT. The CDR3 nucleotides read TGTGCCTCCATGATGGGATTCACTCTCACAGATACGCAGTATCTT. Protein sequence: CASMMGFTLTDTQYL.

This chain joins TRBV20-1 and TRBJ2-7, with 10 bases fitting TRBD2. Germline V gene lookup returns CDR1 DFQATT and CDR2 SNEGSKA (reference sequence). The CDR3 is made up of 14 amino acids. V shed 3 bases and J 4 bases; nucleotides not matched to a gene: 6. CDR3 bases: TGCAGTGCTAGGGGGTCTAGCGGGAGTTACGAGCAGTACTTC. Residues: CSARGSSGSYEQYF.

In DNA form, the CDR3 reads TGCGCCAGCAGCCAAGAGCAGGGGACTGACGGAAACACCATATATTTT. It is translated as CASSQEQGTDGNTIYF. The chain is built from TRBV4-1 and TRBJ1-3; D is possibly TRBD1 (6 bases). Trimming left V 0 bases short and J 4 bases short, with 13 bases between. The CDR3 runs to 16 residues. Germline CDR1 and CDR2: MGHRA and YSYEKL.

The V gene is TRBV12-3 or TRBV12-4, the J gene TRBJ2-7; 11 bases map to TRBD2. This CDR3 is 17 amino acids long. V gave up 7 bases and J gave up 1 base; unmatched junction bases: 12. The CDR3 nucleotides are TGTGCCAGCAAGTCACCCGGGACTAGCGGCCATTCCTACGAGCAGTACTTC. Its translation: CASKSPGTSGHSYEQYF.

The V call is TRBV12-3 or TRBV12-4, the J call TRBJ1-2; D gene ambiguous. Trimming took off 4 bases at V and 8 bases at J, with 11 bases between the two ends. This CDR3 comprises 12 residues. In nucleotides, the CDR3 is TGTGCCAGCAGTTCCCCGGTTGGGGGCTACACCTTC. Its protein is CASSSPVGGYTF.